This passage covers 5 T cell receptor beta chains from one sample sequenced in a study of T-cell memory formation after mild COVID-19. TCRdb recomputed calls from the 5' RACE reads with MiXCR, one row per CDR3 protein. In the table there are some 330,000 distinct CDR3 sequences, about 21% of which are singletons. Source material: PBMCs or a T cell subset sorted from them (not recorded which). The source is an adult woman who had mild COVID-19 (a few samples of this study predate the infection). Cell type and time point are not known.

The chain employs TRBV2 and TRBJ2-3; the match to TRBD2 covers 10 bases. V lost 6 bases to trimming and J lost 6 bases; unmatched junction nucleotides: 3. Germline-derived CDR1 and CDR2 are SNHLY and FYNNEI. The CDR3 is 13 residues long. CDR3 protein: CASRGLARDTQYF. In nucleotides, the CDR3 is TGTGCCAGCAGGGGACTAGCGCGGGATACGCAGTATTTT. The full variable domain, with the rest looked up from reference TRBV2 and TRBJ2-3, is EPEVTQTPSHQVTQMGQEVILRCVPISNHLYFYWYRQILGQKVEFLVSFYNNEISEKSEIFDDQFSVERPDGSNFTLKIRSTKLEDSAMYFCASRGLARDTQYFGPGTRLTVL.

The chain has TRBV6-5 and TRBJ1-6; D gene unclear. This CDR3 has 14 residues. Germline lookup yields CDR1 MNHEY and CDR2 SVGAGI. Trimming removed 7 bases at V and 7 bases at J, with 14 bases between. Written as DNA, the CDR3 is TGTGCCAGCACCCGAGGGAGAGCGAATTCACCCCTCCACTTT. Amino acids: CASTRGRANSPLHF.

This clonotype was seen a handful of times. The V gene is TRBV3-1, the J gene TRBJ2-3; 11 bases are a match to TRBD2. The CDR3 is 15 amino acids. Germline V CDR1 and CDR2: LGHDT, YNNKEL (reference sequence). The J segment lost 7 bases and the V segment lost 3 bases, leaving 6 bases of the junction unmatched. CDR3 nucleotide sequence: TGTGCCAGCAGCCAGCAGAGGACTAGCGGGTATACGCAGTATTTT. Its protein is CASSQQRTSGYTQYF.

The chain uses TRBV5-1 and TRBJ1-1, with D unresolved. V lost 4 bases, J lost 0 bases, and 13 bases lay in between. Per the germline V gene, CDR1 is SGHRS and CDR2 is YFSETQ. This CDR3 is built from 15 residues. The CDR3 here is CASSPTTSMNTEAFF. Written as DNA, the CDR3 is TGCGCCAGCAGCCCCACCACAAGCATGAACACTGAAGCTTTCTTT.

V gene TRBV2 combines with J gene TRBJ1-2; tentatively, D is TRBD1 (6 bases). The CDR3 is made up of 13 amino acids. Germline values: CDR1 SNHLY, CDR2 FYNNEI. Between the trimmed V and J ends, which lost 7 bases and 7 bases, there was a span of 16 bases. Here the CDR3 DNA reads TGTGCCAGCAATCTGGACAGCCCTGGTGGCTACACCTTC. Encoded protein: CASNLDSPGGYTF.